This T cell receptor beta chain comes out of a study of preoperative IRX-2 immunotherapy in early breast cancer. As for treatment: preoperative locoregional IRX-2 cytokine immunotherapy. This phase Ib study tested locoregional IRX-2 cytokine immunotherapy given before surgery. Per the germline V gene, CDR1 is SGDLS and CDR2 is YYNGEE. There are 15 residues in the CDR3. The V segment lost 3 bases and the J segment 6 bases; nucleotides outside the gene matches: 7. Measured with immunoSEQ multiplex PCR; TCRdb has only the in-frame clones, and not every one. Of around 35,000 clones listed, nearly 95% are singletons.

The sequence was collected from a human donor with breast cancer. The chain links TRBV9 to TRBJ2-1; 9 bases match TRBD2. This material was obtained from a patient treated with IRX-2 immunotherapy. The CDR3 nucleotides read TGTGCCAGCAGCGCGGGACTAGCTCAACCCAATGAGCAGTTCTTC. It encodes CASSAGLAQPNEQFF.